The 22 T cell receptor beta chains in this list originate from one sample, sequenced in a study of human T cells and chemical hapten exposure. Each CDR3 protein is one row after TCRdb ran MiXCR on the RACE reads. The top ten clones hold 2.5% to 3.5% of a sample with around 100,000 distinct CDR3 sequences, approximately 10% of them seen once. Time point of the sample: patch test 2, 6 weeks after DPC sensitization. Indicated treatment: therapeutic diphenylcyclopropenone sensitization with weekly scalp DPC. The sample here was whole blood, taken in connection with sensitization to the hapten diphenylcyclopropenone (DPC). The origin of the receptors is a woman between 40 and 55 years old with alopecia areata. Some clones in this sample may be carry-over from other donors' samples.

The chain employs TRBV10-3 and TRBJ1-5; D is perhaps TRBD1 (5 bases). Between the trimmed V and J ends, which lost 4 bases and 0 bases, there was a span of 7 bases. The CDR3 has 14 residues. The germline V gene encodes CDR1 ENHRY and CDR2 SYGVKD. The CDR3 sequence is CAISADSSNQPQHF. The CDR3 DNA is TGTGCCATCAGTGCCGACAGTAGCAATCAGCCCCAGCATTTT.

The chain uses TRBV25-1 and TRBJ1-1; tentative D call: TRBD1 (5 bases). V was trimmed by 1 base and J by 8 bases, leaving 14 bases between them. CDR1 MGHDK and CDR2 SYGVNS come from the germline V gene. CDR3 size: 14 residues. CDR3 sequence: CASSELVVGAEAFF. The CDR3 nucleotides are TGTGCCAGCAGTGAATTGGTAGTTGGGGCAGAAGCTTTCTTT.

A word on this clonotype: A read error may be the cause here, since a much bigger clone is one base away. The chain joins TRBV5-1 to TRBJ2-5; no firm D call. The CDR3 extends over 15 amino acids. V dropped 1 base and J dropped 4 bases, with 14 bases sitting between them. The V gene's germline CDR1 is SGHRS and CDR2 YFSETQ. The CDR3 region is CASSLKGGRVETQYF. The CDR3, as DNA: TGCGCCAGCAGCTTGAAGGGCGGTAGGGTAGAGACCCAGTACTTC.

In its sample, this clonotype was seen many times. The J gene is TRBJ1-1, the V gene TRBV6-5, with D tentatively TRBD1 (5 bases). Germline V gene data show CDR1 as MNHEY and CDR2 as SVGAGI. Trimming cost V 6 bases and J 7 bases, with 15 bases left between them. The CDR3 runs 13 residues. CDR3 in DNA: TGTGCCAGCAGGGTACGAGTGAGGGGTGAAGCTTTCTTT. Translation gives CASRVRVRGEAFF.

This clonotype was seen many times. The genes are TRBV9 and TRBJ2-3, with D possibly matching TRBD1 (6 bases). There are 14 residues in the CDR3. V was shortened by 3 bases and J by 3 bases, with 11 bases between the two germline ends. Germline V gives CDR1 SGDLS, CDR2 YYNGEE. The CDR3 protein is CASSEVRGTDTQYF. The CDR3 coding sequence is TGTGCCAGCAGCGAGGTGAGGGGGACAGATACGCAGTATTTT.

Regarding this clonotype: At one end the junction does not follow the germline gene, possibly because of a read error. CDR3: CATSEGAGTPGVNVLTF. CDR3 nucleotide sequence: TGTGCCACCAGTGAGGGGGCAGGGACACCTGGGGTCAACGTCCTGACTTTC. The chain combines TRBV24-1 with TRBJ2-6; a weak D match, TRBD1 (6 bases). Germline CDR1 and CDR2: KGHDR and SFDVKD. The CDR3 extends over 17 amino acids.

This chain links TRBV29-1 with TRBJ2-3, with unresolved D. Germline V gives CDR1 SQVTM, CDR2 ANQGSEA. The CDR3 totals 13 residues. Trimming took off 8 bases at V and 0 bases at J, with 12 bases between the two ends. Here the CDR3 reads CSLSARSTDTQYF. The CDR3 DNA sequence: TGCAGCCTGTCCGCCAGAAGCACAGATACGCAGTATTTT.

The table lists this clonotype with many counts. V and J are TRBV25-1 and TRBJ1-2; D possibly corresponds to TRBD1 (6 bases). V was shortened by 3 bases and J by 4 bases, with 15 bases between the two germline ends. Germline CDR1 is MGHDK and CDR2 is SYGVNS. This CDR3 has 15 amino acids. The CDR3 coding sequence is TGTGCCAGCAGTGAGGGAGGACAGAACGGCTATGGCTACACCTTC. Its translation: CASSEGGQNGYGYTF.

The chain recombines TRBV28 with TRBJ2-5; tentative D call: TRBD2 (7 bases). V lost 5 bases and J 2 bases, leaving 12 bases between the germline ends. The CDR3 consists of 14 residues. Germline V CDR1 and CDR2: MDHEN, SYDVKM. CDR3 nucleotides: TGTGCCAGCAGTCCGGGGGGCCAACAAGAGACCCAGTACTTC. It specifies CASSPGGQQETQYF. Together with reference TRBV28 and TRBJ2-5, the CDR3 gives the full variable domain: DVKVTQSSRYLVKRTGEKVFLECVQDMDHENMFWYRQDPGLGLRLIYFSYDVKMKEKGDIPEGYSVSREKKERFSLILESASTNQTSMYLCASSPGGQQETQYFGPGTRLLVL.

This clonotype was recorded at least ten times. The chain has TRBV5-6 and TRBJ2-2; 7 bases fit TRBD2. The CDR3 is 16 amino acids. Per germline, CDR1 SGHDT and CDR2 YYEEEE. V lost 4 bases and J lost 6; bases outside the gene matches: 12. Written as DNA, the CDR3 is TGTGCCAGCAGCCCCGAGACTAGCAGGCTCGCCGGGGAGCTGTTTTTT. It specifies CASSPETSRLAGELFF.

This clonotype was seen a handful of times. For the CDR3, the DNA is TGCAGCGTTGAAGCCCGGCAGGGGTACGGCACCGGGGAGCTGTTTTTT. It codes for CSVEARQGYGTGELFF. V gene TRBV29-1 combines with J gene TRBJ2-2, with D perhaps matching TRBD1 (6 bases). The CDR3 spans 16 residues. V was cut by 1 base and J by 4 bases, with 16 bases left in between. Germline V gene lookup returns CDR1 SQVTM and CDR2 ANQGSEA.

This clonotype turned up a few times. This sequence joins TRBV29-1 and TRBJ2-1; a weak D match, TRBD1 (5 bases). The CDR3 contains 11 residues. The germline V gene has CDR1 SQVTM and CDR2 ANQGSEA. Trimming removed 7 bases at V and 5 bases at J, with 9 bases between. The CDR3 is CSARVDNEQFF. DNA of the CDR3: TGCAGCGCCAGGGTAGACAATGAGCAGTTCTTC.

Many counts were recorded for this clonotype. The chain is built from TRBV7-2 and TRBJ1-5; D might be TRBD1 (5 bases). The CDR3 is 14 residues long. Germline assignment: CDR1 SGHTA and CDR2 FQGNSA. Trimming left V 1 base short and J 3 bases short, with 7 bases between. The CDR3 reads CASSLETDNQPQHF. CDR3 nucleotide sequence: TGTGCCAGCAGCTTAGAGACAGACAATCAGCCCCAGCATTTT.

Details on this clonotype: One end of the junction fails to match germline, which may point to a read error. The CDR3 DNA reads TGTGTCAGCTCAGGATTACAGGACCCACCCCTCCACTTT. The encoded protein is CVSSGLQDPPLHF. J is TRBJ1-6 and V is TRBV18, with a possible D match to TRBD1 (5 bases). The CDR3 covers 13 residues. CDR1 KGHSH and CDR2 LQKENI come from the germline V gene.

Ten or more counts support this clonotype. The chain is built from TRBV6-2 or TRBV6-3 and TRBJ1-1; D unresolved. CDR1 is MNHEY, CDR2 SVGEGT, per germline. The CDR3 contains 15 residues. The V end was cut by 0 bases, the J end by 1 base, with 9 bases between. In DNA form, the CDR3 reads TGTGCCAGCAGTTACTCTAGGTCCTGGAACACTGAAGCTTTCTTT. Translating it yields CASSYSRSWNTEAFF.

Ten or more counts support this clonotype. The V call is TRBV27, the J call TRBJ2-1, with 9 positions matching TRBD1. V gave up 6 bases and J gave up 9 bases; unmatched junction bases: 9. The CDR3 is 14 residues long. Germline V gene data show CDR1 as MNHEY and CDR2 as SMNVEV (reference sequence). The CDR3 spells CASSPLQGAGEQFF. As DNA, the CDR3 is TGTGCCAGCAGCCCCTTACAGGGGGCGGGTGAGCAGTTCTTC.

This chain links TRBV2 with TRBJ2-1; a possible D gene is TRBD1 (5 bases). Trimming took 2 bases from V and 0 from J, leaving 5 bases between them. Germline V gives CDR1 SNHLY, CDR2 FYNNEI. This CDR3 comprises 14 residues. CDR3 protein: CASSERGSYNEQFF. CDR3 sequence (DNA): TGTGCCAGCAGTGAAAGGGGCTCCTACAATGAGCAGTTCTTC.

The chain is built from TRBV6-1 and TRBJ1-6; TRBD1 might be the D (6 bases). Trimming cost V 6 bases and J 7 bases, with 16 bases left between them. This CDR3 region has 15 residues. Germline-derived CDR1 and CDR2 are MNHNS and SASEGT. The CDR3 coding sequence is TGTGCCAGCAGGCTACAGGGTCTTGACAATTCACCCCTCCACTTT. Its protein product is CASRLQGLDNSPLHF.

In its sample, this clonotype was seen many times. V usage is TRBV6-2 or TRBV6-3 and J usage is TRBJ2-1, with D maybe TRBD2 (5 bases). CDR3 size: 14 residues. V was clipped by 6 bases and J by 4 bases, with 13 bases between them. Per germline, CDR1 MNHEY and CDR2 SVGEGT. CDR3 nucleotide sequence: TGTGCCAGCAGCGAGCTCCGGGGTTACAATGAGCAGTTCTTC. This gives the protein CASSELRGYNEQFF.

This clonotype has a count of ten or more. The chain has TRBV7-9 and TRBJ2-3; weak D call: TRBD2 (5 bases). CDR3 length: 14 amino acids. Germline loops: CDR1 SEHNR, CDR2 FQNEAQ (reference sequence). Deletions cut 1 base from V and 2 bases from J, with 7 bases between. CDR3 protein: CASSLGGITDTQYF. The CDR3 nucleotides read TGTGCCAGCAGCTTAGGAGGGATCACAGATACGCAGTATTTT.

This clonotype was seen ten or more times. This chain connects TRBV27 to TRBJ2-7; unclear D gene. Germline V gene lookup returns CDR1 MNHEY and CDR2 SMNVEV (reference sequence). V was trimmed by 2 bases and J by 0 bases, leaving 8 bases between them. CDR3 length equals 14 residues. DNA for the CDR3: TGTGCCAGCAGTTTAACCCGTGACTCCTACGAGCAGTACTTC. Residues: CASSLTRDSYEQYF.

The chain links TRBV6-5 to TRBJ1-2; TRBD1 aligns across 9 bases. J was trimmed by 5 bases and V by 7 bases; bases with no gene match: 17. The CDR3 contains 17 residues. The V gene's germline CDR1 is MNHEY and CDR2 SVGAGI. CDR3 sequence reads: CASTSRDRVEWEYGYTF. As DNA, the CDR3 is TGTGCCAGCACCTCCCGGGACAGGGTGGAGTGGGAATATGGCTACACCTTC.